The next 25 T cell receptor beta chains were all read from a single sample in a study of beta chain features in type 1 diabetes. Broader study findings: The study found moderately but significantly shorter TCRB CDR3s in all four CD4+ subsets of Type 1 diabetes patients.

Investigators reverse transcribed all isolated RNA, so they sequenced expressed TCRB transcripts. Clones were read by immunoSEQ multiplex PCR, and TCRdb kept only the in-frame ones, dropping some. The profile shows 160,000 or so clones, 8% to 9.5% of them singletons. Antigens of these TCRs are unknown. Source material: central memory CD4+ T cells from blood. These receptors were taken from a young woman with type 1 diabetes.

The chain has TRBV5-1 and TRBJ1-2, with 9 bases aligning to TRBD1. The trim removed 4 bases at V and 7 bases at J, leaving 8 bases unmatched. The germline CDR1 and CDR2 sequences are SGHRS and YFSETQ. There are 14 residues in the CDR3. The CDR3 protein is CASSPDRGAIGYTF. The CDR3 DNA reads TGCGCCAGCAGCCCTGACAGGGGGGCGATTGGCTACACCTTC. The full variable domain, its missing parts supplied by reference TRBV5-1 and TRBJ1-2, is KAGVTQTPRYLIKTRGQQVTLSCSPISGHRSVSWYQQTPGQGLQFLFEYFSETQRNKGNFPGRFSGRQFSNSRSEMNVSTLELGDSALYLCASSPDRGAIGYTFGSGTRLTVV.

The J gene is TRBJ2-3, the V gene TRBV7-8; possibly TRBD2 for D (6 bases). Germline V lookup: CDR1 SGHVS, CDR2 FQNEAQ. CDR3 length: 14 residues. This CDR3 reads CAAGSSGLTDTQYF. DNA of the CDR3: TGTGCGGCGGGGAGTAGCGGTCTCACAGATACGCAGTATTTT.

The V and J genes are TRBV23-1 and TRBJ2-2; maybe TRBD2 (5 bases). TRBV23-1 is identified as an open reading frame with a role that is uncertain. The CDR3 covers 15 residues. V gave up 8 bases and J gave up 4 bases, with 17 bases separating them. Here the CDR3 DNA reads TGCGCCAGCCCTAGAGGGAACGAGGTCACCGGGGAGCTGTTTTTT. This codes for CASPRGNEVTGELFF.

This clone was observed a handful of times. The chain has TRBV30 and TRBJ2-2, with TRBD2 matching 9 bases. Germline V gene lookup returns CDR1 GTSNPN and CDR2 SVGIG (reference sequence). CDR3 length: 13 amino acids. The V and J ends lost 2 bases and 6 bases, in that order; junction bases with no gene match: 1. The CDR3 DNA reads TGTGCCTGGAGTATAGCGGGAGCCGGGGAGCTGTTTTTT. Translation: CAWSIAGAGELFF.

There are a few counts of this clone. This same CDR3 is encoded by further DNA sequences in the sample. The chain combines TRBV7-2 with TRBJ1-2; D is uncertain. The V gene's germline CDR1 is SGHTA and CDR2 FQGNSA. CDR3 length: 14 residues. Trimming stripped 5 bases from V and 1 base from J, with 11 bases between. This CDR3 reads CASSPRRVNYGYTF. For the CDR3, the DNA is TGTGCCAGCAGCCCCAGACGGGTTAACTATGGCTACACCTTC.

This clone occurred many times. The genes are TRBV28 and TRBJ2-4, with 8 bases lining up with TRBD1. The junction had 12 bases not matched to a gene; V was cut back by 8 bases and J by 15 bases. CDR3 size: 12 residues. CDR1 and CDR2 (germline): MDHEN, SYDVKM. CDR3 nucleotide sequence: TGTGCCAGCCGTACGACAGGGGCTGGGGTGTACTTC. Its protein product is CASRTTGAGVYF.

This clone appeared a few times. The rearrangement links TRBV7-9 to TRBJ2-2, with a possible D match to TRBD1 (6 bases). V was trimmed by 5 bases and J by 3 bases, leaving 10 bases between them. Germline CDR1 reads SEHNR; CDR2 reads FQNEAQ (reference sequence). This CDR3 has 14 amino acids. CDR3 sequence: CASSKGQDTGELFF. The CDR3 region has the DNA TGTGCCAGCAGCAAGGGACAAGACACCGGGGAGCTGTTTTTT.

In its sample, this clone was seen a few times. This rearrangement joins TRBV27 to TRBJ2-1; 8 bases agree with TRBD2. The CDR3 spans 12 residues. The junction had 8 bases not matched to a gene; V was cut back by 4 bases and J by 15 bases. Germline values: CDR1 MNHEY, CDR2 SMNVEV (reference sequence). The CDR3 bases are TGTGCCAGCAGTTCGCCGGGACTAGGTTGGTTCTTC. Translating it yields CASSSPGLGWFF.

The rearrangement uses TRBV29-1 and TRBJ1-1; 8 bases agree with TRBD1. Germline V gives CDR1 SQVTM, CDR2 ANQGSEA. V shed 7 bases, J shed 5 bases, and the junction held 9 bases outside the gene matches. This CDR3 is built from 13 residues. The CDR3, as DNA: TGCAGCGCCCATCGACAGGGGCGTACTGAAGCTTTCTTT. It specifies CSAHRQGRTEAFF. Based on the CDR3 plus reference TRBV29-1 and TRBJ1-1, the full variable domain is SAVISQKPSRDICQRGTSLTIQCQVDSQVTMMFWYRQQPGQSLTLIATANQGSEATYESGFVIDKFPISRPNLTFSTLTVSNMSPEDSSIYLCSAHRQGRTEAFFGQGTRLTVV.

This clone was counted a few times. The chain joins TRBV27 to TRBJ2-5, with D unresolved. This CDR3 region has 14 residues. Trimming cost V 5 bases and J 7 bases, with 17 bases left between them. The germline CDR1 and CDR2 sequences are MNHEY and SMNVEV (reference sequence). The CDR3 sequence is CASSPPGNRRTQYF. CDR3 nucleotides: TGTGCCAGCAGTCCCCCGGGTAACCGGAGGACCCAGTACTTC.

The chain couples TRBV6-5 to TRBJ2-7; 7 nucleotides match TRBD2. The CDR3 covers 13 residues. Germline CDR1 and CDR2: MNHEY and SVGAGI. V was pared by 7 bases and J by 5 bases, with 8 bases of the junction left unmatched. CDR3 region: CASTSRLAHEQYF. In DNA, the CDR3 is TGTGCCAGCACCTCTAGACTAGCCCACGAGCAGTACTTC.

This chain links TRBV9 with TRBJ2-5; TRBD1 agrees at 7 bases. The V segment lost 4 bases and the J segment 2 bases; nucleotides outside the gene matches: 5. This CDR3 has 14 residues. Germline V gives CDR1 SGDLS, CDR2 YYNGEE. The CDR3 sequence: CASSPRQGQETQYF. Here the CDR3 DNA reads TGTGCCAGCAGCCCCAGACAGGGACAAGAGACCCAGTACTTC.

This rearrangement joins TRBV4-3 to TRBJ2-5; a possible D gene is TRBD1 (6 bases). The CDR3 sequence is 14 residues long. Germline CDR1 is LGHNA and CDR2 is YSLEER. The V gene lost 4 bases and the J gene lost 5 bases, with 14 bases spanning the gap. CDR3 protein: CASSPDEGGETQYF. DNA of the CDR3: TGCGCCAGCAGCCCCGACGAAGGGGGTGAGACCCAGTACTTC.

This clone has at least ten counts. The chain joins TRBV29-1 to TRBJ2-7; 8 bases fit TRBD2. With V trimmed by 6 bases and J by 0 bases, 4 bases remained unmatched. The V gene's germline CDR1 is SQVTM and CDR2 ANQGSEA. This CDR3 comprises 13 residues. The CDR3 spells CSVVSGVSYEQYF. CDR3 sequence (DNA): TGCAGCGTAGTTAGCGGGGTCTCCTACGAGCAGTACTTC.

This clone was recorded at least ten times. The genes are TRBV14 and TRBJ2-1; D possibly corresponds to TRBD1 (7 bases). CDR1 and CDR2 (germline): SGHDN, FVKESK. The CDR3 is 12 amino acids. Trimming stripped 6 bases from V and 9 bases from J, with 12 bases between. CDR3 coding DNA: TGTGCCAGCAGGCATCAGGGGGGTGAGCAGTTCTTC. Amino acid sequence: CASRHQGGEQFF.

The V call is TRBV7-9, the J call TRBJ1-2; 9 nucleotides line up with TRBD1. CDR1 and CDR2 from the germline V gene are SEHNR and FQNEAQ (reference sequence). With 5 bases clipped from V and 6 bases from J, the junction kept 4 bases outside the gene matches. The CDR3 is made up of 13 amino acids. CDR3 in amino acids: CASSRDRDNGYTF. As DNA, the CDR3 is TGTGCCAGCAGCCGGGACAGGGACAATGGCTACACCTTC. Drawing the rest from reference TRBV7-9 and TRBJ1-2, the complete variable domain is DTGVSQNPRHKITKRGQNVTFRCDPISEHNRLYWYRQTLGQGPEFLTYFQNEAQLEKSRLLSDRFSAERPKGSFSTLEIQRTEQGDSAMYLCASSRDRDNGYTFGSGTRLTVV.

Many counts were recorded for this clone. V gene TRBV29-1 combines with J gene TRBJ2-1; 13 bases are a match to TRBD2. From germline, CDR1 is SQVTM and CDR2 ANQGSEA. The V gene end was trimmed by 0 bases and the J gene end by 0 bases; junction bases not matched to a gene: 8. The length of the CDR3 is 19 residues. The DNA for the CDR3 is TGCAGCGTTGAAGATCGGGGACTAGCGGGGAAACTCTCCTACAATGAGCAGTTCTTC. Translating gives CSVEDRGLAGKLSYNEQFF.

CDR3 protein: CSDLGTGGSYTF. Here the CDR3 DNA reads TGCAGCGACCTCGGGACAGGGGGTAGCTACACCTTC. The gene calls are TRBV29-1 and TRBJ1-2; 11 nucleotides match TRBD1. Germline V gives CDR1 SQVTM, CDR2 ANQGSEA. Trimming removed 7 bases from V and 9 bases from J; junction bases left unmatched: 7. This CDR3 contains 12 residues.

This clone was observed a handful of times. The chain employs TRBV7-2 and TRBJ1-4; 8 bases are shared with TRBD1. The J segment lost 8 bases and the V segment lost 5 bases, leaving 10 bases of the junction unmatched. Germline CDR1 SGHTA, CDR2 FQGNSA. The CDR3 length is 15 residues. The DNA for the CDR3 is TGTGCCAGCAGCCTATCAACAGGGGGAAGCGAAAAACTGTTTTTT. Its translation is CASSLSTGGSEKLFF.

In its sample, this clone was seen a few times. The V call is TRBV23-1, the J call TRBJ1-6, with D tentatively TRBD1 (6 bases). TRBV23-1 qualifies as an ORF whose function is uncertain. There are 15 residues in the CDR3. The germline V and J ends were trimmed by 6 bases and 8 bases, with 17 bases remaining between them. The CDR3 bases are TGCGCCAGCAGAAAGTGGGGACACGGTGATTCACCCCTCCACTTT. As protein: CASRKWGHGDSPLHF.

This clone showed up just a few times. The chain is built from TRBV7-2 and TRBJ2-1, with TRBD2 matching over 7 bases. CDR1 SGHTA and CDR2 FQGNSA come from the germline V gene. Unmatched junction bases numbered 9, after V lost 7 bases and J lost 0 bases. The CDR3 consists of 16 residues. CDR3 sequence: CASTLGGSSSYNEQFF. CDR3 DNA sequence: TGTGCCAGCACTCTCGGGGGGTCGAGCTCCTACAATGAGCAGTTCTTC.

This chain links TRBV9 with TRBJ2-7; TRBD1 might be the D (5 bases). The CDR3 has 15 amino acids. The germline V gene encodes CDR1 SGDLS and CDR2 YYNGEE. V lost 0 bases and J 5 bases, leaving 15 bases between the germline ends. CDR3 coding DNA: TGTGCCAGCAGCGTAGATACAGGCGGATTGGACGAGCAGTACTTC. Translated, it gives CASSVDTGGLDEQYF. Based on the CDR3 plus reference TRBV9 and TRBJ2-7, the full variable domain is DSGVTQTPKHLITATGQRVTLRCSPRSGDLSVYWYQQSLDQGLQFLIQYYNGEERAKGNILERFSAQQFPDLHSELNLSSLELGDSALYFCASSVDTGGLDEQYFGPGTRLTVT.

This clone occurred a few times. A junction end diverges from the germline sequence, so it may reflect a read error. The chain couples TRBV7-7 to TRBJ2-7, with a tentative D call TRBD2 (6 bases). The CDR3 has 12 residues. Germline V lookup: CDR1 SSHAT, CDR2 FNYEAQ (reference sequence). The CDR3 DNA reads TGTGCTAGCAGCCCGGAGGGCTACGAGCAGTACTTC. The encoded protein is CASSPEGYEQYF.

This chain links TRBV18 with TRBJ1-2; possible D gene TRBD1, 5 bases. Trimming took 3 bases from V and 0 from J, leaving 11 bases between them. CDR1 and CDR2 from the germline V gene are KGHSH and LQKENI. This CDR3 comprises 15 residues. The chain's CDR3 is CASSPTGGTNYGYTF. CDR3 nucleotide sequence: TGTGCCAGCTCACCGACGGGGGGGACTAACTATGGCTACACCTTC.

This clone has just a few counts. The chain uses TRBV5-6 and TRBJ1-5, with no clear D. Germline values: CDR1 SGHDT, CDR2 YYEEEE. V dropped 3 bases and J dropped 9 bases, with 13 bases sitting between them. This CDR3 has 13 amino acids. CDR3 sequence (DNA): TGTGCCAGCAGCTCCAACGCCCAGGCGCCCCAGCATTTT. Translated, it gives CASSSNAQAPQHF. The entire variable domain, with the rest obtained from reference TRBV5-6 and TRBJ1-5, is as follows: DAGVTQSPTHLIKTRGQQVTLRCSPKSGHDTVSWYQQALGQGPQFIFQYYEEEERQRGNFPDRFSGHQFPNYSSELNVNALLLGDSALYLCASSSNAQAPQHFGDGTRLSIL.